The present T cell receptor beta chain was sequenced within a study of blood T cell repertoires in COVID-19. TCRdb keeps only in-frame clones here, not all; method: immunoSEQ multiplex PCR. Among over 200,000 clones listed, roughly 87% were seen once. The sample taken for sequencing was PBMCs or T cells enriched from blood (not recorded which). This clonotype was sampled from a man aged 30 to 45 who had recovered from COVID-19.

The CDR3 bases are TGTGCCAGCAGCGCTTGGTATGCGGGTCTGAACACTGAAGCTTTCTTT. Protein: CASSAWYAGLNTEAFF. V usage is TRBV9 and J usage is TRBJ1-1, with D uncertain. Germline CDR1 SGDLS, CDR2 YYNGEE. The CDR3 sequence is 16 residues long. V lost 3 bases and J 0 bases, leaving 15 bases between the germline ends.